This TCR beta chain comes out of a study of post-analysis software for immune sequencing data. Per the germline V gene, CDR1 is LGHDT and CDR2 is YNNKEL (reference sequence). The length of the CDR3 is 16 residues. V trimming: 4 bases; J trimming: 6 bases; junction bases outside the gene matches: 8. Comments on this clonotype: Its cognate antigen is unknown.

The library was made from cDNA and included unique molecular identifiers. TCRdb re-analysed the PCR reads in MiXCR, keeping a single row per CDR3 protein. Of approximately 770,000 distinct CDR3 sequences in the sample, 46% were seen once. Study-level results: Patients used several TRBV segments, including TRBV5-6, TRBV5-1 and TRBV20-1, more often than controls.

The sequenced material came from blood. The TCR sequence derives from a girl aged 10 to 17 with multiple sclerosis. The genes are TRBV3-1 and TRBJ2-4, with 11 bases identical to TRBD1. DNA for the CDR3: TGTGCCAGCAGCCCCGAGGACAGGGGGCGCGGAAACATTCAGTACTTC. It translates to CASSPEDRGRGNIQYF. Using reference TRBV3-1 and TRBJ2-4 for the parts outside the CDR3, the full variable domain is DTAVSQTPKYLVTQMGNDKSIKCEQNLGHDTMYWYKQDSKKFLKIMFSYNNKELIINETVPNRFSPKSPDKAHLNLHINSLELGDSAVYFCASSPEDRGRGNIQYFGAGTRLSVL.